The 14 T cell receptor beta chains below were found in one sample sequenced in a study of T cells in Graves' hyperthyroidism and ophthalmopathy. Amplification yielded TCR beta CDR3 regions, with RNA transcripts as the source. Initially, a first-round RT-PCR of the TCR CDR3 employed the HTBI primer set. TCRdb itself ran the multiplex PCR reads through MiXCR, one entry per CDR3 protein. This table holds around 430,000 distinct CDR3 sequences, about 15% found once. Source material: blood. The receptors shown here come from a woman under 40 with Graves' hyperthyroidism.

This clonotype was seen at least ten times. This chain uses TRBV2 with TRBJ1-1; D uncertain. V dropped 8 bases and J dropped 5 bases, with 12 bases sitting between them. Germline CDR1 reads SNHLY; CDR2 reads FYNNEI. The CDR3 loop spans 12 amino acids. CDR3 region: CASLVMRTEAFF. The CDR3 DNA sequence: TGTGCCAGCCTTGTAATGAGGACTGAAGCTTTCTTT.

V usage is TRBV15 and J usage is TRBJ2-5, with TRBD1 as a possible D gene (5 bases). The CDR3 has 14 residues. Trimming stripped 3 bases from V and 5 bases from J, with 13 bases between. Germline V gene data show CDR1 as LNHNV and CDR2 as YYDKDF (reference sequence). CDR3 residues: CATSSRGRSETQYF. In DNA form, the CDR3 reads TGTGCCACCAGCAGTAGGGGAAGGTCGGAGACCCAGTACTTC.

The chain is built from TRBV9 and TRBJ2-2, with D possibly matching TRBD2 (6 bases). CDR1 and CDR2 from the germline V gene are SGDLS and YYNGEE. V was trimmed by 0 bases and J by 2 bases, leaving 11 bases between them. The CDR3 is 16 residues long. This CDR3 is CASSVAGTGNTGELFF. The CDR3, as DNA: TGTGCCAGCAGCGTAGCCGGGACTGGAAACACCGGGGAGCTGTTTTTT.

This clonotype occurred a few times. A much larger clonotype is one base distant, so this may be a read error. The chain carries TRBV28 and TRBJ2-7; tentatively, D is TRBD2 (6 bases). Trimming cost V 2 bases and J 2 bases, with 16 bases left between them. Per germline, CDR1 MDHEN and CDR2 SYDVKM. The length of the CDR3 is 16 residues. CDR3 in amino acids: CASSLMGGSSPYEQYF. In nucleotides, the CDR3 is TGTGCCAGCAGTTTAATGGGGGGATCGAGTCCCTACGAGCAGTACTTC.

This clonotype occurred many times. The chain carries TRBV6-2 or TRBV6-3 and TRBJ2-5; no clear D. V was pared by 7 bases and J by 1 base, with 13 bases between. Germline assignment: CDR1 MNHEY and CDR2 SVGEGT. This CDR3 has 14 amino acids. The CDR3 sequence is CASNRTRSQETQYF. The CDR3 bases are TGTGCCAGCAATAGGACGCGATCCCAAGAGACCCAGTACTTC.

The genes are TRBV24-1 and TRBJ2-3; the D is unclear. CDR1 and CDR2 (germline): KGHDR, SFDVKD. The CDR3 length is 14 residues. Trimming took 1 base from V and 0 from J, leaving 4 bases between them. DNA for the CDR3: TGTGCCACCAGTGATTTAGTAAGCACAGATACGCAGTATTTT. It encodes CATSDLVSTDTQYF.

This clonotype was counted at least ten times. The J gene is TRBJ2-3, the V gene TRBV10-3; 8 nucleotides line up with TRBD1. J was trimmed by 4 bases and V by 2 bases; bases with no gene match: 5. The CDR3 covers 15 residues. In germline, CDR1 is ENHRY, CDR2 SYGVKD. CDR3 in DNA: TGTGCCATCAGTGAGCCCCCCAGGGGGCCAGATACGCAGTATTTT. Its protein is CAISEPPRGPDTQYF.

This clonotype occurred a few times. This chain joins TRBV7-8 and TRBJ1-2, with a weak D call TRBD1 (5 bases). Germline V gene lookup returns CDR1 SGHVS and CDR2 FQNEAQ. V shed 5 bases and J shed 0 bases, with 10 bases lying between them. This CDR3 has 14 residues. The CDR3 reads CASSQTAANYGYTF. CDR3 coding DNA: TGTGCCAGCAGCCAGACAGCAGCTAACTATGGCTACACCTTC.

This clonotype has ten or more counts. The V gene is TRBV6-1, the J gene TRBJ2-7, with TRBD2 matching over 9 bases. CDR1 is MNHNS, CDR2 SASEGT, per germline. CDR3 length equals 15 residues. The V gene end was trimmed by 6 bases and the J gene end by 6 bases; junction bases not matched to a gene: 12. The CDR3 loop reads CASRVTGTSIREQYF. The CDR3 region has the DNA TGTGCCAGCAGGGTAACCGGGACTAGCATTCGCGAGCAGTACTTC.

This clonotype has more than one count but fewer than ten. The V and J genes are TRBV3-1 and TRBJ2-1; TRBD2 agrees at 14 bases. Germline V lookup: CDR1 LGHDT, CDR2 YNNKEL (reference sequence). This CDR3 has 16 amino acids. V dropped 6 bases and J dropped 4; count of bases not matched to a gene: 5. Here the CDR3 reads CASRAGLAGAYNEQFF. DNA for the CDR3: TGTGCCAGCAGGGCGGGACTAGCGGGAGCTTACAATGAGCAGTTCTTC.

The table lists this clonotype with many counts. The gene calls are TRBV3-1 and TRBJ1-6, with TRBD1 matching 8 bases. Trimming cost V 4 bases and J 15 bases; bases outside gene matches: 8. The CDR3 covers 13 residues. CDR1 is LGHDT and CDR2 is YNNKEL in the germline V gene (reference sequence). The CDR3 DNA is TGTGCCAGCAGCCTCGGACAGGGAGGTTACCTCCACTTT. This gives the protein CASSLGQGGYLHF.

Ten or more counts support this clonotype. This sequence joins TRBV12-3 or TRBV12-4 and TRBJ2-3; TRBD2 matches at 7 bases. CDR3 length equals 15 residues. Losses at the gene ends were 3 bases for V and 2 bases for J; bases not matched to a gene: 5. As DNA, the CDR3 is TGTGCCAGCAGTTTTGGCGGGAGTCACACAGATACGCAGTATTTT. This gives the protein CASSFGGSHTDTQYF.

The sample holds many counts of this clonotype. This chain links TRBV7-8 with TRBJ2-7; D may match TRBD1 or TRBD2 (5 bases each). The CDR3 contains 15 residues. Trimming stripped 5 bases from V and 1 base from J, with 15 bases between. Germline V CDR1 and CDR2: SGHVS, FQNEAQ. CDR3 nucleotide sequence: TGTGCCAGCAGCGTCACGGGACCCCCATCCTACGAGCAGTACTTC. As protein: CASSVTGPPSYEQYF. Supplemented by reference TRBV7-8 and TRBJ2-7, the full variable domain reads GAGVSQSPRYKVAKRGQDVALRCDPISGHVSLFWYQQALGQGPEFLTYFQNEAQLDKSGLPSDRFFAERPEGSVSTLKIQRTQQEDSAVYLCASSVTGPPSYEQYFGPGTRLTVT.

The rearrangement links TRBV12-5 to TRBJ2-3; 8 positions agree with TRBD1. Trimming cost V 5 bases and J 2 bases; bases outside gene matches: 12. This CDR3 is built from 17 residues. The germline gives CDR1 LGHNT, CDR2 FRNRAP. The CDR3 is CASGLRSVDRDTDTQYF. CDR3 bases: TGTGCTAGTGGTCTGAGGAGCGTGGACAGGGACACAGATACGCAGTATTTT.